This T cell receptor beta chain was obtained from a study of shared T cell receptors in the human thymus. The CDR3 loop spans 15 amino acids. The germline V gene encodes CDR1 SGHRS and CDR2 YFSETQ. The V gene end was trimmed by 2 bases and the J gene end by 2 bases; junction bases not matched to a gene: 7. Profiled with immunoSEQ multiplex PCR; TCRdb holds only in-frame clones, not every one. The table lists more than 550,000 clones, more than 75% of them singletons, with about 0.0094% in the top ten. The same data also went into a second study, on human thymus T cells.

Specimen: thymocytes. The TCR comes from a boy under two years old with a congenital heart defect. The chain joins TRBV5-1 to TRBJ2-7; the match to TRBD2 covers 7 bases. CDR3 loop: CASSFTLAETYEQYF. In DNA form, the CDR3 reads TGCGCCAGCAGCTTCACTCTAGCGGAGACCTACGAGCAGTACTTC.